This section outlines one T cell receptor (beta chain) sequence together with its context. Thawed PBMCs were rested overnight at 37°C with 200 to 250 IU/ml IL-2 before regulatory T cell sorting. Sequencing used immunoSEQ multiplex PCR; TCRdb keeps in-frame clones, though not all of them. The table shows over 50,000 clones, with approximately 83% occurring only once. The data belong to a study of Tregs in tolerant kidney transplant recipients. The TCR comes from a human donor who received a combined kidney and bone marrow transplant. The input for sequencing was Tregs from blood, taken before the transplant.

The CDR3 nucleotides read TGTGCCAGCAGCTTTGGGTTGACTGAAGCTTTCTTT. Translated, it gives CASSFGLTEAFF. The gene calls are TRBV7-2 and TRBJ1-1; the D is unclear. Germline CDR1 reads SGHTA; CDR2 reads FQGNSA. This CDR3 has 12 residues. V lost 3 bases, J lost 5 bases, and 7 bases lay in between.